Included here is one TCR beta chain sequence, with context. The data are from a study of blood T cell repertoires in COVID-19. About the study: Sites across the United States, Italy and Spain contributed samples from acute and convalescent COVID-19. Sources were T cells, B-cell-depleted T cells, or PBMCs; the material itself was cDNA or gDNA.

Methods used by the authors: Estimated nucleated cell counts came from reference gene primer amplification. Measured with immunoSEQ multiplex PCR; TCRdb has only the in-frame clones, and not every one. V and J calls and clone size are copied from that table; D and trimming were computed from the DNA. The profile covers 150,000 to 200,000 clones, with roughly 70% appearing a single time and around 2.9% taken by the ten largest. Germline CDR1 and CDR2: ENHRY and SYGVKD. The CDR3 contains 13 residues. V was trimmed by 0 bases and J by 4 bases, leaving 6 bases between them. The chain employs TRBV10-3 and TRBJ1-2; possibly TRBD1 for D (6 bases). Sequenced material: peripheral blood. This clonotype originated in an elderly woman with acute or convalescent COVID-19. The CDR3 protein is CAISESDSYGYTF. The CDR3 region has the DNA TGTGCCATCAGTGAGTCGGACAGCTATGGCTACACCTTC.